The T cell receptor beta chain under discussion was sequenced for a study of read filtering for tumor transcriptome and immune sequencing. At the level of the study: The cohort had some 16 men and approximately 13 women aged about 47 to 80, mean around 66 years. After DNase treatment, RNA was made into whole-transcriptome libraries. Per sample, TCR-region reads ranged about 4 to 10.27 million by IR-seq, 85 to 1273 by RNA-seq. General study points: The sorted CD138-negative fraction was a mixed bone marrow immune population, not purified T cells.

The V end was cut by 5 bases, the J end by 1 base, with 14 bases between. Germline values: CDR1 DFQATT, CDR2 SNEGSKA (reference sequence). This CDR3 spans 14 amino acids. Molecular barcoded adaptors covering alpha/delta and beta/gamma chains were used on roughly 370 ng RNA. One entry per CDR3 protein results from TCRdb running MiXCR on the reads. The sample carries about 62,000 distinct CDR3 sequences, approximately 18% recorded once. This clonotype was detected ten times or more. Its antigen remains unidentified. The genes are TRBV20-1 and TRBJ1-1; perhaps TRBD1 as D (6 bases). Sequencing was done on a sample of a population of CD138-negative cells sorted from bone marrow. This receptor was taken from a donor aged 40 or over with multiple myeloma. The CDR3 DNA reads as TGCAGTGCTTCCCCGGGACATAAGAACACTGAAGCTTTCTTT. It yields the protein CSASPGHKNTEAFF.